This passage covers 15 T cell receptor beta chains from one sample sequenced in a study of shared clonotypes between healthy human individuals. Method: immunoSEQ multiplex PCR; TCRdb's copy keeps in-frame clones and lacks some. The top ten clones hold roughly 0.1% of a sample with hundreds of thousands of clones, 95% to 97% of them seen once. CD8 cells regarded as naive lacked CD45RO, were positively chosen for CCR7, and omitted terminally differentiated effector memory CD45RA+ cells. What was sequenced was naive CD8+ T cells sorted from blood. These receptors all stem from a woman in her 30s in good health.

This clone was recorded once. V usage is TRBV5-5 and J usage is TRBJ1-1; TRBD1 matches at 8 bases. Germline CDR1 is SGHKS and CDR2 is YYEKEE (reference sequence). This CDR3 comprises 16 residues. The V segment lost 3 bases and the J segment 4 bases; nucleotides outside the gene matches: 11. The CDR3 DNA follows: TGTGCCAGCAGCTCAGGACAGGGAGGTTGGGCCACTGAAGCTTTCTTT. Translating gives CASSSGQGGWATEAFF. The complete variable domain, with remaining parts taken from reference TRBV5-5 and TRBJ1-1, reads DAGVTQSPTHLIKTRGQQVTLRCSPISGHKSVSWYQQVLGQGPQFIFQYYEKEERGRGNFPDRFSARQFPNYSSELNVNALLLGDSALYLCASSSGQGGWATEAFFGQGTRLTVV.

This clone was detected only once. The rearrangement joins TRBV6-1 to TRBJ2-5, with D unresolved. Germline V CDR1 and CDR2: MNHNS, SASEGT. This CDR3 spans 10 amino acids. Trimming stripped 8 bases from V and 7 bases from J, with 8 bases between. The CDR3, as DNA: TGTGCCAGCGTCTCTGGGACCCAGTACTTC. It encodes CASVSGTQYF.

V is TRBV6-9 and J is TRBJ2-3; no clear D. CDR1 and CDR2 from the germline V gene are MNHGY and SVAAGI. The CDR3 is made up of 15 amino acids. Trimming took off 6 bases at V and 6 bases at J, with 19 bases between the two ends. Here the CDR3 DNA reads TGTGCCAGCAGCCCGGGTGGGCAGGCGGCCGATACGCAGTATTTT. As protein: CASSPGGQAADTQYF.

The chain links TRBV6-1 to TRBJ2-2, with D unclear. Trimming took 3 bases from V and 7 from J, leaving 3 bases between them. CDR1 and CDR2 from the germline V gene are MNHNS and SASEGT. CDR3 size: 11 residues. The CDR3 DNA sequence: TGTGCCAGCAGTGATATCGGGGAGCTGTTTTTT. Protein sequence: CASSDIGELFF.

This chain uses TRBV14 with TRBJ1-2; 7 bases line up with TRBD1. The CDR3 spans 13 residues. The ends lost 1 base at V and 8 bases at J; junction bases unmatched: 4. Per the germline V gene, CDR1 is SGHDN and CDR2 is FVKESK. The CDR3 sequence: CASSQAGTEGYTF. The CDR3 DNA reads as TGTGCCAGCAGCCAAGCCGGGACAGAAGGCTACACCTTC.

The chain employs TRBV11-1 and TRBJ2-7; TRBD2 agrees at 9 bases. V lost 3 bases to trimming and J lost 1 base; unmatched junction nucleotides: 1. CDR3 length: 14 amino acids. CDR1 is SGHAT, CDR2 FQDESV, per germline (reference sequence). Written as DNA, the CDR3 is TGTGCCAGCAGCTTTAGCGGGAGATCCTACGAGCAGTACTTC. Its translation: CASSFSGRSYEQYF.

The V and J genes are TRBV28 and TRBJ2-7; 10 bases line up with TRBD2. Germline-derived CDR1 and CDR2 are MDHEN and SYDVKM. Trimming took 8 bases from V and 2 from J; bases not matched to a gene: 6. The CDR3 runs to 14 residues. In DNA, the CDR3 is TGTGCCAGCGCTCTAGCGGGGGCCCCCTACGAGCAGTACTTC. Its protein product is CASALAGAPYEQYF.

The CDR3 is CASSQEGLRYEQYF. The CDR3 nucleotides are TGTGCCAGCAGCCAAGAGGGCTTAAGGTACGAGCAGTACTTC. This sequence joins TRBV4-2 and TRBJ2-7; D gene ambiguous. CDR3 length equals 14 residues. Trimming took off 0 bases at V and 4 bases at J, with 10 bases between the two ends. The germline CDR1 and CDR2 sequences are LGHNA and YNFKEQ.

The rearrangement joins TRBV2 to TRBJ1-6, with 10 bases identical to TRBD1. Germline V gene sequence: CDR1 SNHLY, CDR2 FYNNEI. The CDR3 extends over 14 amino acids. Trimming cost V 6 bases and J 10 bases; bases outside gene matches: 6. The CDR3 reads CASSTGTGVSPLHF. The DNA for the CDR3 is TGTGCCAGCAGCACCGGGACAGGGGTATCACCCCTCCACTTT.

The chain employs TRBV15 and TRBJ2-7; 11 bases line up with TRBD2. Unmatched junction bases numbered 5, after V lost 0 bases and J lost 1 base. Per germline, CDR1 LNHNV and CDR2 YYDKDF (reference sequence). The CDR3 length is 17 residues. The CDR3 DNA follows: TGTGCCACCAGCAGAGATCCTAGCGGGAGGTCTTCCTACGAGCAGTACTTC. As protein: CATSRDPSGRSSYEQYF. Looking up the rest from reference TRBV15 and TRBJ2-7 gives the full variable domain: DAMVIQNPRYQVTQFGKPVTLSCSQTLNHNVMYWYQQKSSQAPKLLFHYYDKDFNNEADTPDNFQSRRPNTSFCFLDIRSPGLGDTAMYLCATSRDPSGRSSYEQYFGPGTRLTVT.

The genes are TRBV5-1 and TRBJ1-1; D remains ambiguous. CDR3 length equals 17 residues. CDR1 and CDR2 from the germline V gene are SGHRS and YFSETQ. The V and J ends lost 4 bases and 0 bases respectively, with 19 bases between them. The CDR3 protein is CASSLNGRANMNTEAFF. The CDR3 DNA reads TGCGCCAGCAGCCTAAACGGACGGGCTAACATGAACACTGAAGCTTTCTTT.

The chain employs TRBV5-1 and TRBJ2-7; the D call may be TRBD1 or TRBD2 (5 bases each). Per the germline V gene, CDR1 is SGHRS and CDR2 is YFSETQ. Trimming left V 0 bases short and J 5 bases short, with 21 bases between. The CDR3 contains 17 residues. The CDR3 nucleotides are TGCGCCAGCAGCTTGGCTAGACGTGAGAGGGGATGGGACGAGCAGTACTTC. Translated: CASSLARRERGWDEQYF.

About this clone: The same CDR3 arises from other DNA sequences in this sample as well. The chain recombines TRBV4-1 with TRBJ2-1; 8 bases agree with TRBD2. Trimming at V came to 0 bases and at J to 3 bases, leaving 4 bases not matched to a gene. The CDR3 is made up of 16 amino acids. Germline assignment: CDR1 MGHRA and CDR2 YSYEKL. In DNA form, the CDR3 reads TGCGCCAGCAGCCAAGAAGCGGGAGAGGGCTACAATGAGCAGTTCTTC. Translation: CASSQEAGEGYNEQFF.

This clone showed up just once. V usage is TRBV30 and J usage is TRBJ1-1; D gene unclear. Deletions cut 2 bases from V and 0 bases from J, with 7 bases between. CDR1 is GTSNPN and CDR2 is SVGIG in the germline V gene (reference sequence). The CDR3 consists of 13 residues. The CDR3: CAWSHSVNTEAFF. CDR3 nucleotide sequence: TGTGCCTGGAGTCATTCCGTGAACACTGAAGCTTTCTTT. Full variable domain (rest looked up from reference TRBV30 and TRBJ1-1): SQTIHQWPATLVQPVGSPLSLECTVEGTSNPNLYWYRQAAGRGLQLLFYSVGIGQISSEVPQNLSASRPQDRQFILSSKKLLLSDSGFYLCAWSHSVNTEAFFGQGTRLTVV.

J is TRBJ1-4 and V is TRBV7-9, with D uncertain. This CDR3 contains 12 residues. V shed 1 base and J shed 4 bases, with 1 base lying between them. The germline V gene encodes CDR1 SEHNR and CDR2 FQNEAQ (reference sequence). The chain's CDR3 is CASSLDNEKLFF. DNA for the CDR3: TGTGCCAGCAGCTTAGATAATGAAAAACTGTTTTTT.